These 18 T cell receptor beta chains originate from one sample sequenced in a study of shared clonotypes between healthy human individuals. Repertoires were generated with immunoSEQ multiplex PCR, while TCRdb's copy carries only in-frame clones and drops some. Here the sample spans about a million clones, roughly 80% being singletons. Sequencing was performed on memory CD4+ T cells from PBMCs. Subset here: CD45RA-negative fraction. The receptors derive from a man younger than 30 in good health. Some clones in this sample may be carry-over from other donors' samples.

The V and J genes are TRBV28 and TRBJ2-1, with D perhaps matching TRBD2 (6 bases). Trimming took 5 bases from V and 9 from J, leaving 17 bases between them. The germline V gene encodes CDR1 MDHEN and CDR2 SYDVKM. CDR3 size: 14 residues. Here the CDR3 DNA reads TGTGCCAGCAGTCCCCACCCGGGAGCGGTTGAGCAGTTCTTC. Its protein is CASSPHPGAVEQFF.

The V call is TRBV2, the J call TRBJ1-5; D gene unclear. CDR3 length equals 12 residues. The germline CDR1 and CDR2 sequences are SNHLY and FYNNEI. Trimming removed 5 bases at V and 4 bases at J, with 6 bases between. The CDR3 sequence: CASSRVNQPQHF. The CDR3 nucleotides are TGTGCCAGCAGTCGAGTGAATCAGCCCCAGCATTTT.

The chain carries TRBV6-1 and TRBJ1-2, with D maybe TRBD1 (5 bases). V lost 6 bases and J 2 bases, leaving 13 bases between the germline ends. The CDR3 has 14 residues. Germline CDR1 and CDR2: MNHNS and SASEGT. CDR3 amino acids: CASSRTSGNYGYTF. CDR3 coding DNA: TGTGCCAGCAGCCGGACAAGCGGAAACTATGGCTACACCTTC.

This clone appeared once. The junction does not match germline at one end; this may be a read error. The V gene is TRBV19, the J gene TRBJ1-5; D possibly corresponds to TRBD1 (5 bases). The CDR3 runs to 15 residues. CDR1 LNHDA and CDR2 SQIVND come from the germline V gene (reference sequence). The CDR3 reads CASSIRGPSSQPQHF. CDR3 bases: TGTGCCAGTAGTATCCGGGGACCCAGCAGTCAGCCCCAGCATTTT.

This chain links TRBV19 with TRBJ1-4; D uncertain. The CDR3 runs to 16 residues. Germline assignment: CDR1 LNHDA and CDR2 SQIVND (reference sequence). The V gene lost 3 bases and the J gene lost 1 base, with 12 bases spanning the gap. DNA of the CDR3: TGTGCCAGTAGTATGACCCCCAGAAGAACTAATGAAAAACTGTTTTTT. The encoded protein is CASSMTPRRTNEKLFF.

Of note for this clone: The sample holds other DNA sequences that translate to the same CDR3. The chain couples TRBV4-3 to TRBJ2-7, with D possibly matching TRBD1 (5 bases). Germline lookup yields CDR1 LGHNA and CDR2 YSLEER. This CDR3 is 13 amino acids long. Trimming stripped 0 bases from V and 6 bases from J, with 9 bases between. The CDR3 sequence: CASSQDLGLEQYF. The CDR3 DNA is TGCGCCAGCAGCCAAGATCTGGGGCTCGAGCAGTACTTC.

This CDR3 is CASSQLAGVRYEQYF. The DNA of the CDR3 is TGTGCCAGCAGCCAGTTAGCGGGAGTCAGGTACGAGCAGTACTTC. The gene calls are TRBV4-2 and TRBJ2-7; 9 bases fit TRBD2. Germline assignment: CDR1 LGHNA and CDR2 YNFKEQ. The CDR3 runs to 15 residues. Losses at the gene ends were 3 bases for V and 4 bases for J; bases not matched to a gene: 7.

The chain joins TRBV18 to TRBJ2-6; weak D call: TRBD1 (6 bases). The CDR3 consists of 20 residues. CDR1 and CDR2 from the germline V gene are KGHSH and LQKENI. V was clipped by 0 bases and J by 3 bases, with 21 bases between them. The DNA of the CDR3 is TGTGCCAGCTCACCACCGACAGGACTTCCTCGTGAAGGTGGGGCCAACGTCCTGACTTTC. This codes for CASSPPTGLPREGGANVLTF.

Points on this clone: Other DNA variants within this sample encode the same CDR3. The V gene is TRBV5-4, the J gene TRBJ2-5; perhaps TRBD2 as D (6 bases). Deletions cut 4 bases from V and 2 bases from J, with 9 bases between. Germline V gene lookup returns CDR1 SGHNT and CDR2 YYREEE (reference sequence). CDR3 length: 13 amino acids. The CDR3 reads CASSPGRQETQYF. As DNA, the CDR3 is TGTGCCAGCAGCCCTGGGAGGCAAGAGACCCAGTACTTC.

A word on this clone: Additional DNA sequences in this sample encode the identical CDR3. This rearrangement joins TRBV5-1 to TRBJ1-3, with TRBD1 as a possible D gene (5 bases). The CDR3 is made up of 14 amino acids. The V end lost 4 bases, the J end lost 4 bases, and 12 bases lay between the germline ends. Germline CDR1 SGHRS, CDR2 YFSETQ. CDR3 amino acids: CASSQTGSGNTIYF. CDR3 nucleotides: TGCGCCAGCAGCCAAACAGGTTCAGGAAACACCATATATTTT.

The chain recombines TRBV29-1 with TRBJ2-7, with D perhaps matching TRBD1 (5 bases). The ends were cut back, 7 bases at V and 3 bases at J, with 19 bases in the middle. This CDR3 has 14 amino acids. Germline CDR1 is SQVTM and CDR2 is ANQGSEA. CDR3 DNA: TGCAGCGCCCGAAGGGGCATTCTGTTCTACGAGCAGTACTTC. Amino acid sequence: CSARRGILFYEQYF.

Comment on this clone: Just one base apart from a much larger clone, this may be a read error. The chain has TRBV9 and TRBJ1-2, with 9 positions matching TRBD1. This CDR3 has 14 residues. The ends lost 4 bases at V and 2 bases at J; junction bases unmatched: 3. Germline lookup yields CDR1 SGDLS and CDR2 YYNGEE. This CDR3 reads CASSSDRGNYGYTF. The CDR3 nucleotides are TGTGCCAGCAGCTCGGACAGGGGAAACTATGGCTACACCTTC.

This sequence joins TRBV5-4 and TRBJ2-5, with 7 nucleotides matching TRBD2. CDR1 is SGHNT, CDR2 YYREEE, per germline (reference sequence). J gave up 7 bases and V 7 bases, and 10 bases lay outside the gene matches. The CDR3 length is 13 residues. The CDR3 region has the DNA TGTGCCAGCCGCCTGGGGGGGTTCGGGACCCAGTACTTC. Amino acids: CASRLGGFGTQYF.

The rearrangement joins TRBV10-3 to TRBJ1-2; 7 bases are a match to TRBD1. The ends lost 10 bases at V and 1 base at J; junction bases unmatched: 6. The V gene's germline CDR1 is ENHRY and CDR2 SYGVKD. The CDR3 covers 13 residues. The CDR3 is CATLGQINYGYTF. Here the CDR3 DNA reads TGTGCCACCCTGGGACAGATTAACTATGGCTACACCTTC.

This rearrangement joins TRBV2 to TRBJ2-1; TRBD2 matches at 8 bases. The CDR3 is 15 residues long. V lost 6 bases to trimming and J lost 2 bases; unmatched junction nucleotides: 6. Germline V lookup: CDR1 SNHLY, CDR2 FYNNEI. CDR3 sequence: CASRVWREAYNEQFF. The CDR3 DNA sequence: TGTGCCAGCAGGGTCTGGCGGGAGGCCTACAATGAGCAGTTCTTC.

V is TRBV4-1 and J is TRBJ2-3; D is unclear. Trimming stripped 6 bases from V and 4 bases from J, with 8 bases between. CDR3 length equals 12 residues. CDR1 MGHRA and CDR2 YSYEKL come from the germline V gene. CDR3 loop: CASRGGADTQYF. CDR3 sequence (DNA): TGCGCCAGCAGGGGTGGGGCAGATACGCAGTATTTT.

This clone was found once. The same CDR3 also results from other DNA sequences found in this sample. The chain joins TRBV5-4 to TRBJ2-3; unclear D gene. V gave up 0 bases and J gave up 0 bases, with 8 bases separating them. The CDR3 spans 15 residues. CDR1 and CDR2 from the germline V gene are SGHNT and YYREEE (reference sequence). The CDR3 region has the DNA TGTGCCAGCAGCTTGGGGGCCTCTAGCACAGATACGCAGTATTTT. This codes for CASSLGASSTDTQYF.

J is TRBJ2-4 and V is TRBV7-2; D unresolved. This CDR3 has 13 amino acids. CDR1 SGHTA and CDR2 FQGNSA come from the germline V gene. The germline V and J ends were trimmed by 1 base and 5 bases, with 6 bases remaining between them. DNA for the CDR3: TGTGCCAGCAGCTTAGGTCTGCAAAACATTCAGTACTTC. This codes for CASSLGLQNIQYF. The variable domain in full, completed from reference TRBV7-2 and TRBJ2-4, reads GAGVSQSPSNKVTEKGKDVELRCDPISGHTALYWYRQSLGQGLEFLIYFQGNSAPDKSGLPSDRFSAERTGGSVSTLTIQRTQQEDSAVYLCASSLGLQNIQYFGAGTRLSVL.